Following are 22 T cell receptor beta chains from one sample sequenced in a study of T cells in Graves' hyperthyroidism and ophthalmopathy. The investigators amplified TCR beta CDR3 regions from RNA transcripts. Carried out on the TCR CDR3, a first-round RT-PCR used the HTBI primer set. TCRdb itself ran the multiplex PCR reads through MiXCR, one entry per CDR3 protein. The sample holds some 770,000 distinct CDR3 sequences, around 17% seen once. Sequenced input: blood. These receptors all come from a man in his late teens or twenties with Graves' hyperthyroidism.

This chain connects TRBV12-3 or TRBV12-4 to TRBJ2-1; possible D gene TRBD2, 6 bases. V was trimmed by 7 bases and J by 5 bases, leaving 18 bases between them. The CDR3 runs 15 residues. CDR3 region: CASTPGVSPNNEQFF. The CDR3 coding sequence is TGTGCCAGCACCCCGGGAGTTAGCCCCAACAATGAGCAGTTCTTC.

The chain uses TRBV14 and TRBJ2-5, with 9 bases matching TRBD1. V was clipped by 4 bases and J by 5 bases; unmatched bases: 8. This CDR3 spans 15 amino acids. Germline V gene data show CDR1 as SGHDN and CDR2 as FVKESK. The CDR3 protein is CASSRTGTGYETQYF. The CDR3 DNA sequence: TGTGCCAGCAGCCGTACCGGGACAGGGTATGAGACCCAGTACTTC.

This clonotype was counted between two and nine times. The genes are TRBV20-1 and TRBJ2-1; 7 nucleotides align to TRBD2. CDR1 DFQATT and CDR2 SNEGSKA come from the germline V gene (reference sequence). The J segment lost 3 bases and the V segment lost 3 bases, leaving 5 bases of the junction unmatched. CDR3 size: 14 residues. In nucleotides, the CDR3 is TGCAGTGCTAGGGGTAGCGGGCGCTACAATGAGCAGTTCTTC. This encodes CSARGSGRYNEQFF.

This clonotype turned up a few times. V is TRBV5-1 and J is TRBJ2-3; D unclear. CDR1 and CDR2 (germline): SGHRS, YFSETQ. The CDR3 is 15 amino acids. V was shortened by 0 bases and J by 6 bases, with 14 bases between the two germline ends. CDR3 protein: CASSLARRLADTQYF. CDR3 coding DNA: TGCGCCAGCAGCTTGGCGAGGCGACTTGCGGATACGCAGTATTTT. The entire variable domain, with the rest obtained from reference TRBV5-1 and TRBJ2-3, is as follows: KAGVTQTPRYLIKTRGQQVTLSCSPISGHRSVSWYQQTPGQGLQFLFEYFSETQRNKGNFPGRFSGRQFSNSRSEMNVSTLELGDSALYLCASSLARRLADTQYFGPGTRLTVL.

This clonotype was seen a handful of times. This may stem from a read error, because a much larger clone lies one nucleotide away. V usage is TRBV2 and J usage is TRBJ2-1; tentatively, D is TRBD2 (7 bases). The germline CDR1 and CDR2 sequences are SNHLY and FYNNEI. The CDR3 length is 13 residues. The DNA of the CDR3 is TGTGCCAGCGGGGACAAGGGGAGGGATGAGCAGCTCTTC. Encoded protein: CASGDKGRDEQLF.

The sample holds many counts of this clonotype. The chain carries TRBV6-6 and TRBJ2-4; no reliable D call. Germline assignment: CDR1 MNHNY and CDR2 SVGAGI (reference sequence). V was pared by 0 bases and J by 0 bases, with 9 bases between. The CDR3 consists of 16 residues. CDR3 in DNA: TGTGCCAGCAGTTACTCAAGGAGTTTAGCCAAAAACATTCAGTACTTC. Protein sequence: CASSYSRSLAKNIQYF.

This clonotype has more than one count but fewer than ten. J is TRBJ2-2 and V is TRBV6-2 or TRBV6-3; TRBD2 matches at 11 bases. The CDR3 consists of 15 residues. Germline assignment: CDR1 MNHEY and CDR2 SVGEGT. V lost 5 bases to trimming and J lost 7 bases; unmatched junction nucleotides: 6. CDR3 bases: TGTGCCAGCAGTCCACGACTAGCGGGAAGCGGGGAGCTGTTTTTT. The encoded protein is CASSPRLAGSGELFF.

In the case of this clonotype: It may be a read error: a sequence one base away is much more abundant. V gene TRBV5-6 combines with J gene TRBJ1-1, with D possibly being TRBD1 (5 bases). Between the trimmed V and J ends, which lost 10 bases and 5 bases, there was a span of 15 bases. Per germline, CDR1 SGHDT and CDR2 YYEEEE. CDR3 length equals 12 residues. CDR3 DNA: TGTGCCGGCAACCTCAAGGGGACTGAAGCTTTCTTT. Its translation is CAGNLKGTEAFF.

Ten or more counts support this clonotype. Here the CDR3 reads CASSPDLPQDTQYF. CDR3 nucleotides: TGTGCCAGCAGCCCGGACCTTCCTCAGGATACGCAGTATTTT. The rearrangement joins TRBV28 to TRBJ2-3; no firm D call. V lost 6 bases and J lost 6, with 16 bases in between. Germline assignment: CDR1 MDHEN and CDR2 SYDVKM. The CDR3 contains 14 residues.

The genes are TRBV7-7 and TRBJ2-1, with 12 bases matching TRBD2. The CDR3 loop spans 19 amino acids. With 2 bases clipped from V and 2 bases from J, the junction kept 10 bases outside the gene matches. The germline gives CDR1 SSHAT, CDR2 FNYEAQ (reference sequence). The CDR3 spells CASSLNPSGRAQAYNEQFF. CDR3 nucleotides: TGTGCCAGCAGCTTAAACCCTAGCGGGAGGGCCCAAGCCTACAATGAGCAGTTCTTC.

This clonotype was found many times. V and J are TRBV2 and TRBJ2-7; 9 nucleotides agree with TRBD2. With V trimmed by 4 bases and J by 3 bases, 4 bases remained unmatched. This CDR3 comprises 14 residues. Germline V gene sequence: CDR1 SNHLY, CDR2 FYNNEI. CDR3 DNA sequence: TGTGCCAGCAGTGCTGAAGCGGGGGGCTACGAGCAGTACTTC. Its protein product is CASSAEAGGYEQYF.

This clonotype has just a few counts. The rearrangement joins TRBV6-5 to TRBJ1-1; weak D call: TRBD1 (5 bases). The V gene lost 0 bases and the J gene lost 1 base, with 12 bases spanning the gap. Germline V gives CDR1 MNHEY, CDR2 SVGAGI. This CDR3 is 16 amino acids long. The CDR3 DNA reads TGTGCCAGCAGTTACTCAAGGGGCTTCGAGAACACTGAAGCTTTCTTT. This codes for CASSYSRGFENTEAFF.

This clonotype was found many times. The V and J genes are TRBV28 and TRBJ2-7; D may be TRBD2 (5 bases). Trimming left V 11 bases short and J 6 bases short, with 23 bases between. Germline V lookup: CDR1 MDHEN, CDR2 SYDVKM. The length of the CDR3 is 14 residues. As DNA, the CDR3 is TGTGCCTCCCTCAAGGGAGACCCCTCTATCGAGCAGTACTTC. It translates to CASLKGDPSIEQYF. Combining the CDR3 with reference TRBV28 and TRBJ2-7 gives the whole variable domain DVKVTQSSRYLVKRTGEKVFLECVQDMDHENMFWYRQDPGLGLRLIYFSYDVKMKEKGDIPEGYSVSREKKERFSLILESASTNQTSMYLCASLKGDPSIEQYFGPGTRLTVT.

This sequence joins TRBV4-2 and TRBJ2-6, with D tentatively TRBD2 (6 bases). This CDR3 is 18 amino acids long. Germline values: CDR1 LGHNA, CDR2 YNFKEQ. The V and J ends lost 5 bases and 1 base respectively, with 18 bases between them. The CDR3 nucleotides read TGTGCCAGCAGCGCCCGGGGGATAAGAATGTCTGGGGCCAACGTCCTGACTTTC. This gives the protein CASSARGIRMSGANVLTF.

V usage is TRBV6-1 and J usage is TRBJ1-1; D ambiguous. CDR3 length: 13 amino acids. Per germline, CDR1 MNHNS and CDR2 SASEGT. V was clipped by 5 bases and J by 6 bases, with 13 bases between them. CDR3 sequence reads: CASSLGEGSEAFF. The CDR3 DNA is TGTGCCAGCAGTCTCGGGGAAGGGTCTGAAGCTTTCTTT.

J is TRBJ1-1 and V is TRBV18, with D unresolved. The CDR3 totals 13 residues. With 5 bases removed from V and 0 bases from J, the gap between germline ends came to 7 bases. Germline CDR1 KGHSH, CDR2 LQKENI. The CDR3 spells CASSDPVNTEAFF. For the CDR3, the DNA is TGTGCCAGCTCAGATCCCGTGAACACTGAAGCTTTCTTT.

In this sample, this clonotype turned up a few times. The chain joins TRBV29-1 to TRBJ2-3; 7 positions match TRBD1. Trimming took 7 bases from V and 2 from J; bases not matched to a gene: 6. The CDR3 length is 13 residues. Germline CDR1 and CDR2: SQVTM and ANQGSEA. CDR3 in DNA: TGCAGCGCTAGGGGGCGTTTCACAGATACGCAGTATTTT. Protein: CSARGRFTDTQYF.

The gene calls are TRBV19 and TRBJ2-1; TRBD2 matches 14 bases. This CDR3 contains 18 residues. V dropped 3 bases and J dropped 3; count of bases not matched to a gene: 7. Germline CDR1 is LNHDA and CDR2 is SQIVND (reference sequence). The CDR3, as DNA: TGTGCCAGTAGTATCTCGCGACTAGCGGGAGGGGTCTACAATGAGCAGTTCTTC. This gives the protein CASSISRLAGGVYNEQFF.

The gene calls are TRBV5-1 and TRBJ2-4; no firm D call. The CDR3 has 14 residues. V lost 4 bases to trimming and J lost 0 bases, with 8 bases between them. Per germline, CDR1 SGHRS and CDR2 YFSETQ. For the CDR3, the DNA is TGCGCCAGCAGCCCCGACCGAGCCAAAAACATTCAGTACTTC. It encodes CASSPDRAKNIQYF.

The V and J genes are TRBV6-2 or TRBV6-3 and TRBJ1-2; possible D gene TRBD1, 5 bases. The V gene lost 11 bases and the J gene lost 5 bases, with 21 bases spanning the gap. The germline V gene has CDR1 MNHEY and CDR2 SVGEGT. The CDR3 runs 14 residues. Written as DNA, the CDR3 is TGTGCCTCTACGGGGAGACAGAAAGCTTATGGCTACACCTTC. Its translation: CASTGRQKAYGYTF.

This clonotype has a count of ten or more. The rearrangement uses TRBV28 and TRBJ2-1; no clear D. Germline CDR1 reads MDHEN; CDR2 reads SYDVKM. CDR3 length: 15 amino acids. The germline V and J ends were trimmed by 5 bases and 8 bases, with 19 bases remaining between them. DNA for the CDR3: TGTGCCAGCAGTCCGAGACAATACAAGTTCCATGAGCAGTTCTTC. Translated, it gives CASSPRQYKFHEQFF.

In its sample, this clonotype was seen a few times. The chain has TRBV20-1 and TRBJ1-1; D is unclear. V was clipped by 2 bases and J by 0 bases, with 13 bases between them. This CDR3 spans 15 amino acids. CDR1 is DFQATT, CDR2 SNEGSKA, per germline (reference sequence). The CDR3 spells CSARPSGNMNTEAFF. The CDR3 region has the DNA TGCAGTGCTAGACCCTCAGGTAACATGAACACTGAAGCTTTCTTT.